Following are 19 T cell receptor beta chains from one sample sequenced in a study of vaccination effects on CD4 cells after COVID-19. Ahead of sequencing, the ViraFEST assay grew antigen-specific CD4+ T cells using viral peptide pools. Culture proceeded for about ten days, and CD4+ T cells were then isolated. Two-dose vaccination with either BNT162b2 or mRNA-1273 was given to the participants. Here immunoSEQ multiplex PCR was the method, and the copy in TCRdb shows in-frame clones only, minus some. The sample lists about 22,000 clones, 65% to 80% occurring once. These TCRs are of unknown antigen specificity. The source material was CD4+ T cells from PBMCs cultured with HCoV-NL63 spike peptides, sampled after COVID-19 vaccination. Receptors originate from a human donor who received a COVID-19 vaccine.

This clone was detected once. The chain combines TRBV24-1 with TRBJ2-3; D not certain. Germline V gene data show CDR1 as KGHDR and CDR2 as SFDVKD. Trimming cost V 3 bases and J 2 bases, with 5 bases left between them. The CDR3 sequence is 13 residues long. CDR3 sequence reads: CATSDGATDTQYF. The CDR3 coding sequence is TGTGCCACCAGTGATGGCGCCACAGATACGCAGTATTTT.

The rearrangement joins TRBV21-1 to TRBJ2-5; the listed D gene, TRBD2, was not tested against the DNA. TRBV21-1 is an annotated pseudogene. This CDR3 is 21 amino acids long. CDR3 DNA: TGTGCCAGCAGCAAAGAACTGGGGGGGGTACAGTGCCAGAAAAACCAAGAGACCCAGTACTTC. Its translation is CASSKELGGVQCQKNQETQYF.

The V gene is TRBV5-6, the J gene TRBJ2-1, with 9 bases that match TRBD2. V lost 7 bases and J lost 7; bases outside the gene matches: 12. The V gene's germline CDR1 is SGHDT and CDR2 YYEEEE. The CDR3 contains 15 residues. CDR3 in DNA: TGTGCCAGCGGAAGGGTGCGGGAGGGCTTTAATGAGCAGTTCTTC. Amino acids: CASGRVREGFNEQFF.

V is TRBV19 and J is TRBJ2-2, with D possibly TRBD1 on 6 matching bases. V was pared by 4 bases and J by 0 bases, with 12 bases between. Germline lookup yields CDR1 LNHDA and CDR2 SQIVND (reference sequence). CDR3 size: 16 residues. The CDR3 DNA sequence: TGTGCCAGTAGTAGAGGGCCAGGGGCGAACACCGGGGAGCTGTTTTTT. This gives the protein CASSRGPGANTGELFF.

The chain is built from TRBV6-5 and TRBJ2-7, with 9 bases fitting TRBD2. Per germline, CDR1 MNHEY and CDR2 SVGAGI. Losses at the gene ends were 4 bases for V and 4 bases for J; bases not matched to a gene: 5. The CDR3 consists of 14 residues. The CDR3 DNA sequence: TGTGCCAGCAGTTCACCGGGACTAGCTTACGAGCAGTACTTC. Its translation is CASSSPGLAYEQYF.

The chain carries TRBV29-1 and TRBJ1-1; D perhaps matches TRBD1 (6 bases). The CDR3 has 13 residues. The V end lost 7 bases, the J end lost 0 bases, and 12 bases lay between the germline ends. CDR1 and CDR2 (germline): SQVTM, ANQGSEA. CDR3 in DNA: TGCAGCGGGGGGGGGACAATGAACACTGAAGCTTTCTTT. This codes for CSGGGTMNTEAFF.

In its sample, this clone was seen a few times. V usage is TRBV5-4 and J usage is TRBJ2-1, with 11 bases matching TRBD2. The CDR3 totals 15 residues. After removal of 5 bases from V and 4 bases from J, the junction contained 5 bases not matched to a gene. In germline, CDR1 is SGHNT, CDR2 YYREEE (reference sequence). This CDR3 is CASSSGLAGYNEQFF. The CDR3 DNA reads as TGTGCCAGCAGTTCCGGACTAGCGGGTTACAATGAGCAGTTCTTC.

The J gene is TRBJ2-7, the V gene TRBV11-3, with D unresolved. This CDR3 spans 13 amino acids. The germline V and J ends were trimmed by 0 bases and 3 bases, with 6 bases remaining between them. Germline V CDR1 and CDR2: SGHNT, YENEEA. Here the CDR3 DNA reads TGTGCCAGCAGCTTAGAATTGGGCTACGAGCAGTACTTC. Translation: CASSLELGYEQYF.

The chain joins TRBV3-1 (or the pseudogene TRBV3-2) to TRBJ1-6; D might be TRBD1 (5 bases). Germline lookup yields CDR1 LGHDT and CDR2 YNNKEL (reference sequence). The CDR3 contains 13 residues. Trimming left V 2 bases short and J 15 bases short, with 14 bases between. CDR3 bases: TGTGCCAGCAGCCAAATGCGGGACTCATACCTCCACTTT. This translates into CASSQMRDSYLHF.

The J gene is TRBJ2-3, the V gene TRBV10-1; D not certain. From germline, CDR1 is WNHNN and CDR2 SYGVQD (reference sequence). The CDR3 loop spans 12 amino acids. V shed 6 bases and J shed 3 bases, with 7 bases lying between them. Here the CDR3 DNA reads TGCGCCAGCAGAGACGGGACAGATACGCAGTATTTT. Translation gives CASRDGTDTQYF.

This chain joins TRBV10-3 and TRBJ1-5; D is unresolved. Germline V lookup: CDR1 ENHRY, CDR2 SYGVKD. This CDR3 has 14 amino acids. V lost 0 bases and J lost 3, with 6 bases in between. The DNA of the CDR3 is TGTGCCATCAGTGAGTCGGCCGACAATCAGCCCCAGCATTTT. Amino acids: CAISESADNQPQHF.

As concerns this clone: The same CDR3 can be traced to other DNA sequences in this sample. The chain is built from TRBV6-1 and TRBJ2-5, with 7 bases lining up with TRBD1. This CDR3 is built from 14 residues. Germline values: CDR1 MNHNS, CDR2 SASEGT. Trimming took 3 bases from V and 5 from J; bases not matched to a gene: 6. The CDR3: CASSETGIGETQYF. CDR3 bases: TGTGCCAGCAGTGAGACAGGGATAGGCGAGACCCAGTACTTC.

This clone was seen a handful of times. This rearrangement joins TRBV5-4 to TRBJ2-2; D is uncertain. Germline V gene sequence: CDR1 SGHNT, CDR2 YYREEE (reference sequence). V was shortened by 0 bases and J by 8 bases, with 14 bases between the two germline ends. The CDR3 extends over 15 amino acids. This CDR3 reads CASSLEGFQGGELFF. In DNA, the CDR3 is TGTGCCAGCAGCTTGGAGGGCTTCCAAGGTGGGGAGCTGTTTTTT.

V usage is TRBV9 and J usage is TRBJ2-1, with 7 bases aligning to TRBD1. Germline V lookup: CDR1 SGDLS, CDR2 YYNGEE. V trimming: 3 bases; J trimming: 6 bases; junction bases outside the gene matches: 12. The CDR3 is made up of 16 amino acids. CDR3 sequence (DNA): TGTGCCAGCAGCGGCGGACCGGGACAGTTAGGCAATGAGCAGTTCTTC. Its translation is CASSGGPGQLGNEQFF.

The V call is TRBV5-1, the J call TRBJ2-7, with D hard to call. The CDR3 consists of 13 residues. V lost 0 bases and J 2 bases, leaving 6 bases between the germline ends. Looked up from germline, CDR1 is SGHRS and CDR2 is YFSETQ. CDR3 DNA sequence: TGCGCCAGCAGCTTGGAGTGGACCTACGAGCAGTACTTC. It is translated as CASSLEWTYEQYF.

This clone showed up just once. The chain uses TRBV11-3 and TRBJ2-3; 14 bases map to TRBD2. The ends lost 3 bases at V and 3 bases at J; junction bases unmatched: 2. Germline CDR1 reads SGHNT; CDR2 reads YENEEA. The CDR3 length is 16 residues. CDR3 protein: CASSLGLAGDTDTQYF. CDR3 nucleotides: TGTGCCAGCAGCTTGGGACTAGCGGGAGATACAGATACGCAGTATTTT.

Notes on this clone: The same CDR3 can be traced to other DNA sequences in this sample. This chain uses TRBV12-3 or TRBV12-4 with TRBJ1-1; no clear D gene. Trimming removed 6 bases at V and 8 bases at J, with 13 bases between. The CDR3 sequence is 12 residues long. The CDR3 DNA follows: TGTGCCAGCAGCTTCTCAACGGGGGAAGCTTTCTTT. Its protein is CASSFSTGEAFF.

V and J are TRBV29-1 and TRBJ1-1; TRBD1 aligns across 7 bases. CDR3 size: 13 residues. The germline V gene encodes CDR1 SQVTM and CDR2 ANQGSEA. After removal of 6 bases from V and 5 bases from J, the junction contained 9 bases not matched to a gene. Here the CDR3 DNA reads TGCAGCGTAACAAGACAGGGATCAACTGAAGCTTTCTTT. Translated: CSVTRQGSTEAFF.

J is TRBJ1-2 and V is TRBV21-1; whether TRBD1, the table's D call, matches the DNA was not checked. TRBV21-1 is designated a pseudogene. The CDR3 runs to 15 residues. DNA of the CDR3: TGTGCCAGCAGCAAACGTAGAGGGGGCAACTATGGCTACACCTTC. Encoded protein: CASSKRRGGNYGYTF.